This TCR beta chain is drawn from a study of shared clonotypes between healthy human individuals. Deep was the level at which the assay was run. The method was immunoSEQ multiplex PCR; TCRdb's version includes in-frame clones alone and lacks a portion of them. The sample shows hundreds of thousands of clones, just over 75% of them seen only once. Concerning this clone itself: Its antigen is not known.

V lost 3 bases, J lost 1 base, and 12 bases lay in between. This CDR3 contains 15 residues. CDR1 is KGHSH and CDR2 is LQKENI in the germline V gene. Study-wide results and limits: Only blood underwent sampling, and tissue repertoires likely differ. Among donors, sharing of clonotypes was expected to be affected by sequencing depth.

Approximately 98 million PBMCs went into genomic DNA for unsorted samples. Material for sequencing was PBMCs. The J gene is TRBJ1-1, the V gene TRBV18; D uncertain. The TCR sequence derives from a woman aged 40 to 50 in good health. Some clones in this sample may be carry-over from other donors' samples. CDR3 amino acids: CASSPPAGWNTEAFF. CDR3 nucleotide sequence: TGTGCCAGCTCACCCCCCGCGGGATGGAACACTGAAGCTTTCTTT.